The T cell receptor beta chain under discussion was sequenced for a study of cytomegalovirus exposure and HLA in healthy donors. Germline CDR1 reads LNHDA; CDR2 reads SQIVND (reference sequence). Trimming cost V 5 bases and J 0 bases, with 14 bases left between them. The CDR3 sequence is 15 residues long. The PCR had 60 Vbeta and 13 Jbeta primers. Some clones are missing from TCRdb's copy, which holds only in-frame ones; the method was immunoSEQ multiplex PCR. The data contain about 120,000 clones, roughly 78% of them singletons. Material for sequencing was PBMCs. This receptor was taken from a male donor in good health and CMV-seronegative. The V gene is TRBV19, the J gene TRBJ2-7; TRBD2 is a possible D gene (6 bases). In DNA, the CDR3 is TGTGCCAGTAGTCCGGGGACTTCCCGCTCCTACGAGCAGTACTTC. Protein sequence: CASSPGTSRSYEQYF.